The 30 T cell receptor beta chains below come from one sample, sequenced in a study of blood T cell repertoires in COVID-19. Measured with immunoSEQ multiplex PCR; TCRdb has only the in-frame clones, and not every one. The top ten clones hold under 30% of a sample with about 120,000 clones, about 89% of them seen once. The sample taken for sequencing was peripheral blood. These receptors originate from a woman in her 70s with acute or convalescent COVID-19.

This clone has a handful of counts. This rearrangement joins TRBV7-9 to TRBJ2-2; 9 bases agree with TRBD1. V lost 5 bases, J lost 12 bases, and 13 bases stayed unmatched. The CDR3 has 15 amino acids. Germline V CDR1 and CDR2: SEHNR, FQNEAQ (reference sequence). The CDR3 sequence is CASSDPDRGRGQLFF. CDR3 nucleotides: TGTGCCAGCAGCGATCCGGACAGGGGAAGGGGTCAGCTGTTTTTT.

V is TRBV3-1 (or the pseudogene TRBV3-2) and J is TRBJ2-5; no firm D call. The CDR3 is 14 residues long. Trimming stripped 0 bases from V and 2 bases from J, with 7 bases between. Germline-derived CDR1 and CDR2 are LGHDT and YNNKEL (reference sequence). The CDR3 bases are TGTGCCAGCAGCCAAGAACCACATCAAGAGACCCAGTACTTC. Translated: CASSQEPHQETQYF.

This chain joins TRBV3-1 (or the pseudogene TRBV3-2) and TRBJ1-1; TRBD1 aligns across 7 bases. CDR1 and CDR2 from the germline V gene are LGHDT and YNNKEL (reference sequence). With V trimmed by 4 bases and J by 1 base, 3 bases remained unmatched. The CDR3 sequence is 14 residues long. CDR3 sequence (DNA): TGTGCCAGCAGCCTTAGGACAGGGAACACTGAAGCTTTCTTT. Translated, it gives CASSLRTGNTEAFF.

This sequence joins TRBV5-1 and TRBJ1-1; a possible D gene is TRBD1 (6 bases). Deletions cut 0 bases from V and 8 bases from J, with 23 bases between. Germline CDR1 and CDR2: SGHRS and YFSETQ. The CDR3 is made up of 17 amino acids. The CDR3 spells CASSLGRVGQLEEEAFF. The CDR3 DNA reads TGCGCCAGCAGCTTGGGAAGGGTTGGACAGTTAGAGGAGGAAGCTTTCTTT. Complete variable domain (other parts from reference TRBV5-1 and TRBJ1-1): KAGVTQTPRYLIKTRGQQVTLSCSPISGHRSVSWYQQTPGQGLQFLFEYFSETQRNKGNFPGRFSGRQFSNSRSEMNVSTLELGDSALYLCASSLGRVGQLEEEAFFGQGTRLTVV.

The gene calls are TRBV7-9 and TRBJ1-2; 7 bases line up with TRBD1. The V segment lost 1 base and the J segment 4 bases; nucleotides outside the gene matches: 6. Germline lookup yields CDR1 SEHNR and CDR2 FQNEAQ (reference sequence). CDR3 size: 15 residues. The CDR3 nucleotides read TGTGCCAGCAGCTTAGTGGTATGGGACAGCTATGGCTACACCTTC. It specifies CASSLVVWDSYGYTF. Combining the CDR3 with reference TRBV7-9 and TRBJ1-2 gives the whole variable domain DTGVSQNPRHKITKRGQNVTFRCDPISEHNRLYWYRQTLGQGPEFLTYFQNEAQLEKSRLLSDRFSAERPKGSFSTLEIQRTEQGDSAMYLCASSLVVWDSYGYTFGSGTRLTVV.

This sequence joins TRBV5-6 and TRBJ1-1; the D is unclear. Germline CDR1 and CDR2: SGHDT and YYEEEE. V lost 3 bases and J lost 1, with 7 bases in between. The CDR3 spans 13 residues. The CDR3 spells CASSSTQNTEAFF. As DNA, the CDR3 is TGTGCCAGCAGCTCCACTCAGAACACTGAAGCTTTCTTT.

This clone appeared a single time. The V gene is TRBV4-2, the J gene TRBJ2-5; TRBD1 is a possible D gene (6 bases). Germline V gene lookup returns CDR1 LGHNA and CDR2 YNFKEQ. The CDR3 runs 16 residues. Trimming took 0 bases from V and 5 from J, leaving 16 bases between them. The CDR3 sequence is CASSQDVGAGVETQYF. In DNA, the CDR3 is TGTGCCAGCAGCCAAGATGTAGGGGCAGGGGTCGAGACCCAGTACTTC.

The chain joins TRBV30 to TRBJ1-5; 10 bases agree with TRBD1. The CDR3 consists of 16 residues. Trimming at V came to 0 bases and at J to 5 bases, leaving 7 bases not matched to a gene. Per germline, CDR1 GTSNPN and CDR2 SVGIG (reference sequence). The CDR3 protein is CAWSVSRQGAYQPQHF. For the CDR3, the DNA is TGTGCCTGGAGTGTATCCCGACAGGGGGCTTATCAGCCCCAGCATTTT.

On this clone: In the same sample, other DNA sequences code for this CDR3. V is TRBV9 and J is TRBJ1-2; 7 bases are shared with TRBD1. V lost 8 bases to trimming and J lost 2 bases; unmatched junction nucleotides: 3. Germline assignment: CDR1 SGDLS and CDR2 YYNGEE. The CDR3 loop spans 12 amino acids. DNA of the CDR3: TGTGCCAGTAGGACAGGAAACTATGGCTACACCTTC. Protein sequence: CASRTGNYGYTF.

This clone was detected once. CDR3 sequence (DNA): TGTGCCAGCGGATTTTCCGGGGGCGGGGGGTTGGAGACCCAGTACTTC. Protein: CASGFSGGGGLETQYF. The chain uses TRBV27 and TRBJ2-5; 8 bases line up with TRBD2. V lost 8 bases and J lost 5; bases outside the gene matches: 16. The CDR3 is made up of 16 amino acids. Germline V gives CDR1 MNHEY, CDR2 SMNVEV (reference sequence).

A remark on this clone: Other DNA sequences from this sample encode an identical CDR3 as well. The chain has TRBV28 and TRBJ1-1, with D tentatively TRBD1 (6 bases). Germline V lookup: CDR1 MDHEN, CDR2 SYDVKM. This CDR3 comprises 13 residues. Trimming stripped 3 bases from V and 4 bases from J, with 9 bases between. DNA for the CDR3: TGTGCCAGCAGTTTTCGCAGGGGCACTGAAGCTTTCTTT. Protein: CASSFRRGTEAFF. The variable domain in full, with the rest retrieved from reference TRBV28 and TRBJ1-1, is DVKVTQSSRYLVKRTGEKVFLECVQDMDHENMFWYRQDPGLGLRLIYFSYDVKMKEKGDIPEGYSVSREKKERFSLILESASTNQTSMYLCASSFRRGTEAFFGQGTRLTVV.

The chain has TRBV30 and TRBJ1-6; TRBD1 aligns across 7 bases. Germline CDR1 and CDR2: GTSNPN and SVGIG (reference sequence). After removal of 4 bases from V and 10 bases from J, the junction contained 7 bases not matched to a gene. The CDR3 runs to 13 residues. The CDR3 region has the DNA TGTGCCTGGACCCGGGCACAGGGGTCACCCCTCCACTTT. This encodes CAWTRAQGSPLHF.

This clone was recorded once. The chain combines TRBV19 with TRBJ1-2; TRBD1 matches 8 bases. Germline V gives CDR1 LNHDA, CDR2 SQIVND (reference sequence). V trimming: 1 base; J trimming: 4 bases; junction bases outside the gene matches: 5. This CDR3 is 15 amino acids long. CDR3 bases: TGTGCCAGTAGTATAGTTGTCCAGGGGGCCTATGGCTACACCTTC. This translates into CASSIVVQGAYGYTF.

The chain employs TRBV2 and TRBJ2-1; tentative D call: TRBD1 (5 bases). This CDR3 has 12 residues. Germline CDR1 SNHLY, CDR2 FYNNEI. V was cut by 3 bases and J by 9 bases, with 9 bases left in between. CDR3: CASSETDGEQFF. DNA of the CDR3: TGTGCCAGCAGTGAGACAGACGGTGAGCAGTTCTTC. Looking up the rest from reference TRBV2 and TRBJ2-1 gives the full variable domain: EPEVTQTPSHQVTQMGQEVILRCVPISNHLYFYWYRQILGQKVEFLVSFYNNEISEKSEIFDDQFSVERPDGSNFTLKIRSTKLEDSAMYFCASSETDGEQFFGPGTRLTVL.

This chain uses TRBV24-1 with TRBJ2-5; D is perhaps TRBD1 (6 bases). V lost 4 bases, J lost 1 base, and 9 bases lay in between. Germline lookup yields CDR1 KGHDR and CDR2 SFDVKD. CDR3 size: 14 residues. CDR3 amino acids: CATSEAGAQETQYF. The CDR3 nucleotides are TGTGCCACCAGTGAGGCAGGGGCCCAAGAGACCCAGTACTTC.

This chain joins TRBV19 and TRBJ2-5; the D gene is possibly TRBD2 (5 bases). With 6 bases removed from V and 2 bases from J, the gap between germline ends came to 16 bases. Germline V gives CDR1 LNHDA, CDR2 SQIVND (reference sequence). The CDR3 extends over 15 amino acids. The CDR3 loop is CASSLGRGRQETQYF. CDR3 bases: TGTGCCAGTAGCCTCGGCCGGGGAAGGCAAGAGACCCAGTACTTC.

The V gene is TRBV10-1, the J gene TRBJ2-3, with TRBD2 matching over 12 bases. The germline gives CDR1 WNHNN, CDR2 SYGVQD (reference sequence). The trim removed 2 bases at V and 9 bases at J, leaving 9 bases unmatched. This CDR3 spans 16 amino acids. The CDR3 coding sequence is TGCGCCAGCAGTGAGCCGTCGACTAGCGGGGGAGACACGCAGTATTTT. Its translation is CASSEPSTSGGDTQYF.

The rearrangement links TRBV5-4 to TRBJ1-2; D is unresolved. V was clipped by 5 bases and J by 5 bases, with 16 bases between them. Germline CDR1 and CDR2: SGHNT and YYREEE (reference sequence). The CDR3 has 14 residues. The CDR3 loop reads CASSFALSGYGYTF. The CDR3 coding sequence is TGTGCCAGCAGTTTCGCCCTTTCCGGTTATGGCTACACCTTC.

This sequence joins TRBV9 and TRBJ1-1, with 8 positions matching TRBD1. J was trimmed by 4 bases and V by 3 bases; bases with no gene match: 8. The CDR3 is 15 amino acids. Germline CDR1 is SGDLS and CDR2 is YYNGEE. In DNA, the CDR3 is TGTGCCAGCAGCGACTCAGGGGGCGCGGGCACTGAAGCTTTCTTT. Translated, it gives CASSDSGGAGTEAFF.

The J gene is TRBJ2-1, the V gene TRBV9; tentatively, D is TRBD2 (7 bases). The length of the CDR3 is 16 residues. The germline V gene encodes CDR1 SGDLS and CDR2 YYNGEE. Trimming removed 3 bases at V and 0 bases at J, with 13 bases between. The CDR3 is CASSAGGFSSYNEQFF. The CDR3 bases are TGTGCCAGCAGCGCGGGGGGCTTCAGCTCCTACAATGAGCAGTTCTTC.

V and J are TRBV3-1 (or the pseudogene TRBV3-2) and TRBJ2-3, with TRBD1 matching over 9 bases. The germline CDR1 and CDR2 sequences are LGHDT and YNNKEL (reference sequence). Germline trimming cut 2 bases from V and 7 bases from J; bases unmatched to any gene: 25. This CDR3 contains 21 residues. The CDR3 reads CASSQSGDRDRVFMNGHTQYF. The DNA of the CDR3 is TGTGCCAGCAGCCAATCAGGGGATCGGGACAGGGTTTTTATGAACGGGCATACGCAGTATTTT.

The chain uses TRBV5-1 and TRBJ2-1; 10 bases align to TRBD2. The CDR3 extends over 15 amino acids. J lost 4 bases, V lost 2 bases, and 3 bases had no gene match. In germline, CDR1 is SGHRS, CDR2 YFSETQ. The CDR3 sequence: CASSLSGGVYNEQFF. The CDR3 nucleotides read TGCGCCAGCAGCTTAAGCGGGGGGGTTTACAATGAGCAGTTCTTC. Drawing the rest from reference TRBV5-1 and TRBJ2-1, the complete variable domain is KAGVTQTPRYLIKTRGQQVTLSCSPISGHRSVSWYQQTPGQGLQFLFEYFSETQRNKGNFPGRFSGRQFSNSRSEMNVSTLELGDSALYLCASSLSGGVYNEQFFGPGTRLTVL.

The chain carries TRBV24-1 and TRBJ2-1, with D perhaps matching TRBD1 (5 bases). CDR3 length: 16 residues. The germline gives CDR1 KGHDR, CDR2 SFDVKD. With 2 bases removed from V and 4 bases from J, the gap between germline ends came to 14 bases. The CDR3 loop reads CATSDSHAQGYNEQFF. In DNA, the CDR3 is TGTGCCACCAGTGATTCCCACGCCCAGGGATACAATGAGCAGTTCTTC.

The rearrangement uses TRBV6-4 and TRBJ2-6; 11 positions agree with TRBD2. Per germline, CDR1 MRHNA and CDR2 SNTAGT. The CDR3 consists of 21 residues. The trim removed 0 bases at V and 0 bases at J, leaving 10 bases unmatched. As DNA, the CDR3 is TGTGCCAGCAGTGACTCTCCTAGCGGGGGGCAATCCCTCTCTGGGGCCAACGTCCTGACTTTC. Its protein product is CASSDSPSGGQSLSGANVLTF.

The chain uses TRBV5-1 and TRBJ1-4; 7 bases fit TRBD1. The V segment lost 0 bases and the J segment 0 bases; nucleotides outside the gene matches: 11. The CDR3 covers 19 residues. Germline V gene sequence: CDR1 SGHRS, CDR2 YFSETQ. CDR3 in DNA: TGCGCCAGCAGCTTGGGGGCCCCCGGACAGGCCTCAACTAATGAAAAACTGTTTTTT. Encoded protein: CASSLGAPGQASTNEKLFF. The variable domain in full, completed from reference TRBV5-1 and TRBJ1-4, reads KAGVTQTPRYLIKTRGQQVTLSCSPISGHRSVSWYQQTPGQGLQFLFEYFSETQRNKGNFPGRFSGRQFSNSRSEMNVSTLELGDSALYLCASSLGAPGQASTNEKLFFGSGTQLSVL.

The rearrangement uses TRBV3-1 (or the pseudogene TRBV3-2) and TRBJ1-1; D call uncertain. Trimming pared 0 bases from V and 2 bases from J, leaving 7 bases between. Germline assignment: CDR1 LGHDT and CDR2 YNNKEL (reference sequence). This CDR3 is built from 14 residues. DNA for the CDR3: TGTGCCAGCAGCCAAGATCGGTCCAACACTGAAGCTTTCTTT. This translates into CASSQDRSNTEAFF.

The rearrangement uses TRBV10-2 and TRBJ1-5; the D gene is possibly TRBD1 (5 bases). V dropped 0 bases and J dropped 7 bases, with 10 bases sitting between them. Germline assignment: CDR1 WSHSY and CDR2 SAAADI. The CDR3 is made up of 14 amino acids. CDR3 protein: CASSESGGEQPQHF. In DNA, the CDR3 is TGCGCCAGCAGTGAGTCGGGGGGTGAGCAGCCCCAGCATTTT.

V usage is TRBV29-1 and J usage is TRBJ1-1; D is ambiguous. Trimming took off 4 bases at V and 4 bases at J, with 13 bases between the two ends. CDR3 length: 13 amino acids. Germline loops: CDR1 SQVTM, CDR2 ANQGSEA. The CDR3 region has the DNA TGCAGCGTTGTGGCTGGGCTCGGCACTGAAGCTTTCTTT. This codes for CSVVAGLGTEAFF. The full variable domain, its missing parts supplied by reference TRBV29-1 and TRBJ1-1, is SAVISQKPSRDICQRGTSLTIQCQVDSQVTMMFWYRQQPGQSLTLIATANQGSEATYESGFVIDKFPISRPNLTFSTLTVSNMSPEDSSIYLCSVVAGLGTEAFFGQGTRLTVV.

V gene TRBV19 combines with J gene TRBJ1-5; D possibly corresponds to TRBD1 (6 bases). CDR1 is LNHDA and CDR2 is SQIVND in the germline V gene (reference sequence). The CDR3 has 14 residues. V shed 7 bases and J shed 0 bases, with 10 bases lying between them. CDR3: CASNGQLSNQPQHF. The CDR3 coding sequence is TGTGCCAGTAACGGACAGCTTAGCAATCAGCCCCAGCATTTT. Full variable domain (remainder filled in from reference TRBV19 and TRBJ1-5): DGGITQSPKYLFRKEGQNVTLSCEQNLNHDAMYWYRQDPGQGLRLIYYSQIVNDFQKGDIAEGYSVSREKKESFPLTVTSAQKNPTAFYLCASNGQLSNQPQHFGDGTRLSIL.

The chain employs TRBV5-6 and TRBJ2-7; 9 bases fit TRBD1. Germline V gene data show CDR1 as SGHDT and CDR2 as YYEEEE. V gave up 2 bases and J gave up 6 bases; unmatched junction bases: 9. The CDR3 covers 15 residues. For the CDR3, the DNA is TGTGCCAGCAGCTTTCCGGGACAGGGCTTTAGCGAGCAGTACTTC. Translating it yields CASSFPGQGFSEQYF.